The clone carrying this T cell receptor beta chain has a handful of counts. V shed 4 bases and J 8 bases; nucleotides not matched to a gene: 16. The CDR3 sequence is 18 residues long. CDR1 is PRHDT, CDR2 FYEKMQ, per germline (reference sequence). The time point: after trial treatment. Regarding treatment: LDRT plus nivolumab, ipilimumab, low-dose cyclophosphamide and aspirin (RACIN trial). This sample was included in a study of low-dose radiotherapy and immunotherapy resistance in tumors. TRAV- and TRBV-specific primers were used for first-strand cDNA, which covered alpha and beta chains. A constant-region primer paired with the V-primer adapter amplified TCRs over approximately 20 PCR cycles. TCRdb redid the calling of the reads with MiXCR, one entry per CDR3 protein. The table lists about 35,000 distinct CDR3 sequences, roughly 20% of them singletons.

The source is a female donor with ovarian cancer. Sequenced here: PBMCs, sampled after low-dose radiotherapy plus immunotherapy. The rearrangement links TRBV13 to TRBJ2-1; 11 nucleotides agree with TRBD2. CDR3 coding DNA: TGTGCCAGCAGCTCTCCGCTTGGTAGCGGGGGGGCCTGGGATGAGCAGTTCTTC. It translates to CASSSPLGSGGAWDEQFF. The variable domain in full, completed from reference TRBV13 and TRBJ2-1, reads AAGVIQSPRHLIKEKRETATLKCYPIPRHDTVYWYQQGPGQDPQFLISFYEKMQSDKGSIPDRFSAQQFSDYHSELNMSSLELGDSALYFCASSSPLGSGGAWDEQFFGPGTRLTVL.